This T cell receptor beta chain originates from a study of OX40 agonist ivuxolimab in advanced cancers. Systemic immunosuppression or a history of autoimmune disease excluded patients. The CDR3 covers 16 residues. Trimming took 2 bases from V and 0 from J; bases not matched to a gene: 5. Germline assignment: CDR1 SEHNR and CDR2 FQNEAQ (reference sequence). The protocol was immunoSEQ multiplex PCR, while the TCRdb copy is restricted to in-frame clones and leaves out a portion. The repertoire holds approximately 60,000 clones, with about 82% as singletons. The chain recombines TRBV7-9 with TRBJ2-7; 9 bases agree with TRBD2. The sequence came from an adult with an advanced solid tumor such as melanoma, head and neck, liver or kidney cancer. The sample was CD4+ or CD8+ T cells sorted from blood, taken in a trial of the OX40 agonist ivuxolimab. The CDR3 region has the DNA TGTGCCAGCAGCTTATGGCTAGCGGGGAGCTCCTACGAGCAGTACTTC. Its translation is CASSLWLAGSSYEQYF.